One and the same sample provided the 6 T cell receptor beta chains below, sequenced in a study of CD8+CD57+ T cells in acquired aplastic anemia. CDR3 and TCR beta VDJ profiling relied on a genomic DNA template. TCRdb re-analysed the reads in MiXCR, keeping a single row per CDR3 protein. The sample has approximately 270,000 distinct CDR3 sequences, about 56% seen once. Material for sequencing was sorted CD4+, CD8+, or CD8+CD57+ T cells (not recorded which) from PBMCs. These receptors came from a human donor with severe aplastic anemia or a healthy control (not recorded which).

The chain employs TRBV7-9 and TRBJ2-1; the D gene is possibly TRBD2 (6 bases). CDR3 length equals 14 residues. Trimming took 3 bases from V and 10 from J, leaving 16 bases between them. CDR1 is SEHNR, CDR2 FQNEAQ, per germline (reference sequence). The chain's CDR3 is CASSLGLPNAEQFF. The CDR3 DNA reads TGTGCCAGCAGCTTGGGACTCCCTAATGCGGAGCAGTTCTTC.

The rearrangement links TRBV7-3 to TRBJ2-3; D is undetermined. Trimming pared 4 bases from V and 2 bases from J, leaving 13 bases between. There are 15 residues in the CDR3. CDR1 is SGHTA and CDR2 is FQGTGA in the germline V gene. CDR3 sequence reads: CASSSGLKVTDTQYF. CDR3 bases: TGTGCCAGCAGCTCGGGCCTCAAGGTCACAGATACGCAGTATTTT.

This clonotype appeared many times. The chain recombines TRBV2 with TRBJ2-7; TRBD1 matches at 7 bases. The length of the CDR3 is 16 residues. The ends lost 5 bases at V and 7 bases at J; junction bases unmatched: 17. Germline lookup yields CDR1 SNHLY and CDR2 FYNNEI. The CDR3 DNA follows: TGTGCCAGCAGTCAATTAAGACCGGGACAGTCGAGAGAGCAGTACTTC. It yields the protein CASSQLRPGQSREQYF.

The chain employs TRBV7-3 and TRBJ2-2, with 8 bases lining up with TRBD2. Germline values: CDR1 SGHTA, CDR2 FQGTGA. This CDR3 is built from 19 residues. With 2 bases clipped from V and 0 bases from J, the junction kept 11 bases outside the gene matches. CDR3 bases: TGTGCCAGCAGCTTACACCGTACTAGCGGTATAGCGAACACCGGGGAGCTGTTTTTT. It encodes CASSLHRTSGIANTGELFF. Full variable domain (missing parts from reference TRBV7-3 and TRBJ2-2): GAGVSQTPSNKVTEKGKYVELRCDPISGHTALYWYRQSLGQGPEFLIYFQGTGAADDSGLPNDRFFAVRPEGSVSTLKIQRTERGDSAVYLCASSLHRTSGIANTGELFFGEGSRLTVL.

This chain joins TRBV28 and TRBJ2-5; 9 nucleotides match TRBD1. The trim removed 3 bases at V and 1 base at J, leaving 3 bases unmatched. Germline V gene sequence: CDR1 MDHEN, CDR2 SYDVKM. This CDR3 spans 15 amino acids. For the CDR3, the DNA is TGTGCCAGCAGTTTCGGGACAGGGCTCCAAGAGACCCAGTACTTC. It is translated as CASSFGTGLQETQYF.

The sample holds many counts of this clonotype. V and J are TRBV7-6 and TRBJ2-5; possible D gene TRBD1, 5 bases. Per the germline V gene, CDR1 is SGHVS and CDR2 is FNYEAQ. CDR3 size: 12 residues. Trimming removed 5 bases at V and 6 bases at J, with 10 bases between. The CDR3 DNA is TGTGCCAGCAGCCCGTTGGGGCAGACCCAGTACTTC. It translates to CASSPLGQTQYF.